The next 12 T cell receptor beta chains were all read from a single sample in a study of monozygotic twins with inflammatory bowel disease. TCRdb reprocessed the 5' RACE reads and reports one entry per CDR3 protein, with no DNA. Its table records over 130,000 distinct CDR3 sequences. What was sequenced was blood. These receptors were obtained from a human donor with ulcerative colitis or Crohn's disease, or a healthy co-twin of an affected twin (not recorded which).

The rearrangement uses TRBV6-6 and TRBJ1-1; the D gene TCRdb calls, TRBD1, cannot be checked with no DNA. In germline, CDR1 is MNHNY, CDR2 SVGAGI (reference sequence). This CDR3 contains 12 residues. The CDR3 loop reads CASSYLSRRAFF.

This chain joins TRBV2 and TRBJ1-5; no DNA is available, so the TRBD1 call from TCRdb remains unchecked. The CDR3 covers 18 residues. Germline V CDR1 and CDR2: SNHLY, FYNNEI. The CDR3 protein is CASSEAPPPGLSIQPQHF.

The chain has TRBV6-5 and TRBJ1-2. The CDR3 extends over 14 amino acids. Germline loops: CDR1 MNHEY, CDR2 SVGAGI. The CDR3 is CASSYSPVNYGYTF.

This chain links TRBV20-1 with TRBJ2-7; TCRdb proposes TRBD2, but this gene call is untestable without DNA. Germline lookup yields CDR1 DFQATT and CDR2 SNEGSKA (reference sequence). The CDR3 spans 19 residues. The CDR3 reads CSARPSGGAYGIAFYEQYF.

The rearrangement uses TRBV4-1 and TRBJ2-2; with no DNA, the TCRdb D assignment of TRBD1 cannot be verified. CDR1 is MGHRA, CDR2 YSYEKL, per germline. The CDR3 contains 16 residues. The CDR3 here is CASSQLGHPNTGELFF.

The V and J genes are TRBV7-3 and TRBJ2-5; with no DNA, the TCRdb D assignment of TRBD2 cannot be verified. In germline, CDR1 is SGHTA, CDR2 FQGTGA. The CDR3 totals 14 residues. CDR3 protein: CASSPTSGQETQYF. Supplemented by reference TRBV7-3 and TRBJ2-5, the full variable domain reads GAGVSQTPSNKVTEKGKYVELRCDPISGHTALYWYRQSLGQGPEFLIYFQGTGAADDSGLPNDRFFAVRPEGSVSTLKIQRTERGDSAVYLCASSPTSGQETQYFGPGTRLLVL.

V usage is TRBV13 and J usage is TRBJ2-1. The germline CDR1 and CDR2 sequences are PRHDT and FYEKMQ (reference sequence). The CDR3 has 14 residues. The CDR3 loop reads CASSLRGLYNEQFF.

The CDR3: CSARAGAVSSYNEQFF. The chain is built from TRBV20-1 and TRBJ2-1; without DNA, the TCRdb call of TRBD1 cannot be checked. Per the germline V gene, CDR1 is DFQATT and CDR2 is SNEGSKA (reference sequence). The CDR3 covers 16 residues.

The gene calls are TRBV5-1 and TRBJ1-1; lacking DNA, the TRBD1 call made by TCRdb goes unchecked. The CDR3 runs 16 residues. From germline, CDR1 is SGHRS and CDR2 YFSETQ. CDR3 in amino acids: CASSPTPGRRNTEAFF.

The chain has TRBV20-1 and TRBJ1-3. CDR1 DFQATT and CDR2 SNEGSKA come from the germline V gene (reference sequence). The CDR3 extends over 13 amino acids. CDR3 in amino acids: CSLLDRSGNTIYF.

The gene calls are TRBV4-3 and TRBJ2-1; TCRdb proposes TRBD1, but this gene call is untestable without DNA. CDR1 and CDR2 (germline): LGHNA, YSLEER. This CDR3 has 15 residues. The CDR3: CASSRSDRGTYEQFF.

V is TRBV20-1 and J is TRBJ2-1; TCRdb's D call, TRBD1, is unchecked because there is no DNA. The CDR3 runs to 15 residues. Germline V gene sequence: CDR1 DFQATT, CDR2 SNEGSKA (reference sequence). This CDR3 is CSARGRPGQPNEQFF.